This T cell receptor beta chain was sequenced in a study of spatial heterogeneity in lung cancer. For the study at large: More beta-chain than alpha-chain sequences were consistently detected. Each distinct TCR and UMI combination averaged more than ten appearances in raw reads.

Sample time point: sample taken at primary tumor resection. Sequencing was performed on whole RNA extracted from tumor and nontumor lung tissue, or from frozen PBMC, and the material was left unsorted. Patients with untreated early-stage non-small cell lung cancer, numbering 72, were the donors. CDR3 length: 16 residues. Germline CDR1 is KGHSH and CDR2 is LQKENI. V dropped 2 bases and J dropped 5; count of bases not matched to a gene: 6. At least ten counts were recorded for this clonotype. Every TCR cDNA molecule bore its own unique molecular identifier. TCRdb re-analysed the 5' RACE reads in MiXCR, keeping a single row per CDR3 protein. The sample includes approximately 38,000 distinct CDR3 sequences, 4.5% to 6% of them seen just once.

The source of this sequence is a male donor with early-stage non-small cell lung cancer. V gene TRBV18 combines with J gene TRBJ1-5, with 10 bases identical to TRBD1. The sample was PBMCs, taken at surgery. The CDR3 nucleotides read TGTGCCAGCTCACCAACGGGACAGGGGTCATATCAGCCCCAGCATTTT. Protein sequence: CASSPTGQGSYQPQHF.